The 22 T cell receptor beta chains in this list originate from one sample, sequenced in a study of naive and memory T cell subsets. General observations from the study: Especially in CD8 cells, naive repertoires contained a few larger clonotypes, possibly CD45RA-re-expressing memory cells.

The beta constant-region primer was an equimolar mix of two oligonucleotides covering TRBC1 and TRBC2. Nested alpha and beta constant-region primers with the SP2 primer drove four PCR rounds on ligated cDNA. In TCRdb, the UMI-ligation and nested PCR reads were re-called with MiXCR into one record per CDR3 protein. The table shows over 80,000 distinct CDR3 sequences, with around 10% occurring only once. What these receptors recognize is not known. Sequenced: naive CD4+ T cells from blood. The receptors come from a human donor in good health.

This clonotype showed up just a few times. Here the CDR3 reads CASSPGTGGNSYNEQFF. CDR3 coding DNA: TGCGCCAGCAGCCCGGGGACCGGGGGGAACTCCTACAATGAGCAGTTCTTC. This chain links TRBV4-1 with TRBJ2-1, with 7 bases lining up with TRBD2. CDR1 is MGHRA, CDR2 YSYEKL, per germline. CDR3 length: 17 residues. With 4 bases clipped from V and 0 bases from J, the junction kept 9 bases outside the gene matches.

This clonotype was counted between two and nine times. The V and J genes are TRBV5-1 and TRBJ1-2; maybe TRBD1 (6 bases). Germline lookup yields CDR1 SGHRS and CDR2 YFSETQ. V was pared by 0 bases and J by 7 bases, with 25 bases between. This CDR3 comprises 18 residues. CDR3 loop: CASSLVGPQGPKTVGYTF. CDR3 sequence (DNA): TGCGCCAGCAGCTTGGTAGGGCCACAGGGACCTAAGACGGTTGGCTACACCTTC.

There are many counts of this clonotype. This chain connects TRBV18 to TRBJ1-6, with 9 positions matching TRBD1. CDR3 length: 14 amino acids. Germline CDR1 and CDR2: KGHSH and LQKENI. The junction had 2 bases not matched to a gene; V was cut back by 4 bases and J by 7 bases. This CDR3 reads CASSRDRENSPLHF. In DNA form, the CDR3 reads TGTGCCAGCTCACGGGACAGGGAAAATTCACCCCTCCACTTT.

A few counts support this clonotype. This rearrangement joins TRBV12-5 to TRBJ1-3, with D uncertain. This CDR3 contains 14 residues. V lost 5 bases and J lost 8, with 16 bases in between. Germline-derived CDR1 and CDR2 are LGHNT and FRNRAP. The DNA for the CDR3 is TGTGCTAGTGGTCTAGGGCACCGCAGAGACACCATATATTTT. Protein sequence: CASGLGHRRDTIYF.

A few counts support this clonotype. The V and J genes are TRBV12-3 or TRBV12-4 and TRBJ1-4, with D uncertain. The V end lost 8 bases, the J end lost 8 bases, and 18 bases lay between the germline ends. The CDR3 covers 14 residues. CDR3 region: CASGEGSWEEKLFF. DNA of the CDR3: TGTGCCAGCGGGGAAGGGAGCTGGGAAGAAAAACTGTTTTTT.

This clonotype was seen repeatedly, ten times or more. This chain connects TRBV2 to TRBJ2-3; no reliable D call. The CDR3 is made up of 10 amino acids. Germline V CDR1 and CDR2: SNHLY, FYNNEI. V lost 6 bases and J lost 7, with 5 bases in between. This CDR3 reads CASRLYTQYF. CDR3 coding DNA: TGTGCCAGCAGGCTATATACGCAGTATTTT. The entire variable domain, with the rest obtained from reference TRBV2 and TRBJ2-3, is as follows: EPEVTQTPSHQVTQMGQEVILRCVPISNHLYFYWYRQILGQKVEFLVSFYNNEISEKSEIFDDQFSVERPDGSNFTLKIRSTKLEDSAMYFCASRLYTQYFGPGTRLTVL.

This clonotype was detected many times. The rearrangement joins TRBV12-3 or TRBV12-4 to TRBJ1-1; perhaps TRBD1 as D (5 bases). This CDR3 has 13 amino acids. The ends were cut back, 6 bases at V and 5 bases at J, with 13 bases in the middle. CDR3 DNA: TGTGCCAGCAGCCTCCGGGACTCGACTGAAGCTTTCTTT. As protein: CASSLRDSTEAFF.

The chain combines TRBV7-2 with TRBJ2-1; D might be TRBD2 (5 bases). The CDR3 loop spans 14 amino acids. The germline V gene has CDR1 SGHTA and CDR2 FQGNSA. Trimming stripped 4 bases from V and 8 bases from J, with 15 bases between. The CDR3: CASSSRRGRHEQFF. The CDR3 DNA is TGTGCCAGCAGCTCCCGCCGGGGTCGTCATGAGCAGTTCTTC.

A word on this clonotype: Mismatch with germline at one junction end may stem from a read error. The chain uses TRBV20-1 and TRBJ2-7; D possibly corresponds to TRBD1 (6 bases). Germline-derived CDR1 and CDR2 are DFQATT and SNEGSKA (reference sequence). The CDR3 runs to 14 residues. CDR3 sequence reads: CSARGDIRPYELYF. The CDR3 bases are TGCAGTGCTAGAGGGGACATACGACCCTACGAGCTGTACTTC.

This clonotype appeared a few times. This chain joins TRBV12-3 or TRBV12-4 and TRBJ1-5; TRBD1 is a possible D gene (5 bases). Between the trimmed V and J ends, which lost 9 bases and 7 bases, there was a span of 13 bases. This CDR3 comprises 12 residues. Here the CDR3 DNA reads TGTGCCAGTGCCGCGGGACCCCAGCCCCAGCATTTT. It is translated as CASAAGPQPQHF.

V gene TRBV29-1 combines with J gene TRBJ2-2; D may match TRBD1 or TRBD2 (5 bases each). The CDR3 extends over 14 amino acids. The germline gives CDR1 SQVTM, CDR2 ANQGSEA. The V end lost 3 bases, the J end lost 4 bases, and 12 bases lay between the germline ends. The CDR3 nucleotides read TGCAGCGTTGATATGGGGACGGTCACCGGGGAGCTGTTTTTT. Encoded protein: CSVDMGTVTGELFF.

This clonotype was seen ten or more times. The J gene is TRBJ2-3, the V gene TRBV6-1, with 8 nucleotides matching TRBD1. Germline V gene data show CDR1 as MNHNS and CDR2 as SASEGT. V lost 4 bases and J lost 2; bases outside the gene matches: 5. CDR3 length equals 15 residues. The CDR3 nucleotides read TGTGCCAGCAGTGTCCGACAGGGGCTCACAGATACGCAGTATTTT. It codes for CASSVRQGLTDTQYF.

The chain recombines TRBV25-1 with TRBJ1-2; D not certain. Trimming removed 5 bases from V and 8 bases from J, with 15 bases in between. Germline loops: CDR1 MGHDK, CDR2 SYGVNS. The CDR3 runs 13 residues. In nucleotides, the CDR3 is TGTGCCAGCAGTAGGTACGATGATAGAGGCTACACCTTC. Translating it yields CASSRYDDRGYTF.

The J gene is TRBJ2-3, the V gene TRBV12-3 or TRBV12-4; D unresolved. This CDR3 comprises 13 residues. With 5 bases removed from V and 11 bases from J, the gap between germline ends came to 17 bases. CDR3 residues: CASSRGGVLLQYF. The CDR3, as DNA: TGTGCCAGCAGTCGCGGTGGTGTCCTCTTGCAGTATTTT.

Many counts were recorded for this clonotype. The chain recombines TRBV4-1 with TRBJ2-3; D unclear. Trimming shortened V by 1 base and J by 0 bases, and 11 bases separated the two germline ends. The CDR3 consists of 16 residues. The germline CDR1 and CDR2 sequences are MGHRA and YSYEKL. CDR3 residues: CASSQAAGLSTDTQYF. The DNA for the CDR3 is TGCGCCAGCAGCCAAGCGGCCGGGCTCAGCACAGATACGCAGTATTTT.

This clonotype was counted only a few times. The chain links TRBV5-4 to TRBJ1-1, with D tentatively TRBD1 (6 bases). The CDR3 is 15 residues long. From germline, CDR1 is SGHNT and CDR2 YYREEE (reference sequence). The ends were cut back, 4 bases at V and 1 base at J, with 14 bases in the middle. CDR3 nucleotide sequence: TGTGCCAGCAGCCCAGCGGGGGCCCCGAACACTGAAGCTTTCTTT. Its protein product is CASSPAGAPNTEAFF.

There are many counts of this clonotype. The V call is TRBV20-1, the J call TRBJ1-6; D gene uncertain. The V gene's germline CDR1 is DFQATT and CDR2 SNEGSKA (reference sequence). The V end lost 1 base, the J end lost 6 bases, and 10 bases lay between the germline ends. The length of the CDR3 is 14 residues. The chain's CDR3 is CSARGQLVNSPLHF. The CDR3 DNA sequence: TGCAGTGCTAGAGGGCAACTCGTTAATTCACCCCTCCACTTT.

The gene calls are TRBV10-3 and TRBJ2-7; 12 bases line up with TRBD2. This CDR3 region has 17 residues. V gave up 1 base and J gave up 0 bases; unmatched junction bases: 4. Germline V gives CDR1 ENHRY, CDR2 SYGVKD. The CDR3 spells CAISEYGLAGSSYEQYF. The CDR3 DNA sequence: TGTGCCATCAGTGAGTATGGACTAGCGGGGAGCTCCTACGAGCAGTACTTC.

The table lists this clonotype with a few counts. As DNA, the CDR3 is TGTGCCAGCAGTAGGGACAGAGATTTCACAGATACGCAGTATTTT. Translated: CASSRDRDFTDTQYF. This rearrangement joins TRBV12-3 or TRBV12-4 to TRBJ2-3, with 7 bases lining up with TRBD1. The CDR3 spans 15 residues. J gave up 2 bases and V 5 bases, and 7 bases lay outside the gene matches.

This rearrangement joins TRBV5-1 to TRBJ2-5, with D possibly TRBD2 on 7 matching bases. Germline-derived CDR1 and CDR2 are SGHRS and YFSETQ. V gave up 3 bases and J gave up 5 bases, with 14 bases separating them. This CDR3 spans 14 amino acids. The CDR3 DNA reads as TGCGCCAGCAGCTGGCGGGGGCGCCAGGAGACCCAGTACTTC. This sequence encodes CASSWRGRQETQYF.

The chain joins TRBV7-2 to TRBJ2-7, with 7 bases fitting TRBD1. Germline-derived CDR1 and CDR2 are SGHTA and FQGNSA. Losses at the gene ends were 5 bases for V and 0 bases for J; bases not matched to a gene: 7. This CDR3 has 15 residues. The CDR3 DNA is TGTGCCAGCAGCCGGGACAGCACCAACTCCTACGAGCAGTACTTC. Its protein product is CASSRDSTNSYEQYF. Drawing the rest from reference TRBV7-2 and TRBJ2-7, the complete variable domain is GAGVSQSPSNKVTEKGKDVELRCDPISGHTALYWYRQSLGQGLEFLIYFQGNSAPDKSGLPSDRFSAERTGGSVSTLTIQRTQQEDSAVYLCASSRDSTNSYEQYFGPGTRLTVT.

The table lists this clonotype with many counts. The chain links TRBV7-9 to TRBJ2-1; D is undetermined. Trimming removed 2 bases from V and 6 bases from J, with 8 bases in between. Germline assignment: CDR1 SEHNR and CDR2 FQNEAQ (reference sequence). The length of the CDR3 is 13 residues. CDR3 protein: CASSLRQGNEQFF. The DNA for the CDR3 is TGTGCCAGCAGCTTACGCCAAGGCAATGAGCAGTTCTTC.